The 8 T cell receptor beta chains given below trace back to one sample, sequenced in a study of blood T cell repertoires in COVID-19. Here immunoSEQ multiplex PCR was the method, and the copy in TCRdb shows in-frame clones only, minus some. The table records some 230,000 clones, roughly 84% of them present only once. The sequenced material came from peripheral blood. Source of these receptors: a woman aged 50 to 60 with acute or convalescent COVID-19.

V is TRBV7-8 and J is TRBJ1-5; perhaps TRBD1 as D (6 bases). CDR1 SGHVS and CDR2 FQNEAQ come from the germline V gene. This CDR3 region has 13 residues. V lost 4 bases, J lost 6 bases, and 10 bases lay in between. The CDR3 is CASSSQGSQPQHF. The CDR3 nucleotides are TGTGCCAGCAGCTCCCAGGGGAGTCAGCCCCAGCATTTT.

CDR3 loop: CATTANTGELFF. Here the CDR3 DNA reads TGTGCCACCACAGCGAACACCGGGGAGCTGTTTTTT. This chain connects TRBV10-3 to TRBJ2-2; D is unclear. V lost 10 bases, J lost 0 bases, and 6 bases lay in between. Germline values: CDR1 ENHRY, CDR2 SYGVKD. This CDR3 is 12 amino acids long.

The chain carries TRBV2 and TRBJ1-5; 7 bases are a match to TRBD1. There are 15 residues in the CDR3. Germline trimming cut 1 base from V and 5 bases from J; bases unmatched to any gene: 5. Germline values: CDR1 SNHLY, CDR2 FYNNEI. CDR3 amino acids: CASSEGRDRHQPQHF. The CDR3 region has the DNA TGTGCCAGCAGTGAAGGGAGGGACAGACATCAGCCCCAGCATTTT.

The genes are TRBV19 and TRBJ2-3, with 9 bases fitting TRBD2. V trimming: 4 bases; J trimming: 10 bases; junction bases outside the gene matches: 15. CDR1 and CDR2 (germline): LNHDA, SQIVND (reference sequence). The CDR3 length is 16 residues. The CDR3 region is CASSKGWTSVTRAQYF. As DNA, the CDR3 is TGTGCCAGTAGTAAAGGTTGGACTAGCGTAACTAGGGCGCAGTATTTT.

In this sample, this clone turned up a few times. The chain uses TRBV5-5 and TRBJ2-1; 10 bases are shared with TRBD2. Trimming at V came to 0 bases and at J to 8 bases, leaving 8 bases not matched to a gene. The CDR3 is 16 residues long. Germline V gene sequence: CDR1 SGHKS, CDR2 YYEKEE (reference sequence). The CDR3 loop is CASSLARASGGDEQFF. The CDR3 DNA sequence: TGTGCCAGCAGCTTGGCCAGAGCTAGCGGGGGAGATGAGCAGTTCTTC.

This chain connects TRBV9 to TRBJ2-1, with D uncertain. The CDR3 contains 13 residues. V gave up 0 bases and J gave up 6 bases, with 7 bases separating them. Germline V gene sequence: CDR1 SGDLS, CDR2 YYNGEE. CDR3 bases: TGTGCCAGCAGCGTAGTGCGGAGCAATGAGCAGTTCTTC. This gives the protein CASSVVRSNEQFF.

DNA of the CDR3: TGTGCCAGCAGTTCGAGGGGGGAGCAGTTCTTC. It yields the protein CASSSRGEQFF. V usage is TRBV12-3 or TRBV12-4 and J usage is TRBJ2-1; tentative D call: TRBD1 (6 bases). V was cut by 4 bases and J by 10 bases, with 8 bases left in between. CDR3 length equals 11 residues.

V usage is TRBV7-2 and J usage is TRBJ2-3; D is unclear. Germline V lookup: CDR1 SGHTA, CDR2 FQGNSA. This CDR3 has 12 residues. Trimming removed 2 bases at V and 5 bases at J, with 5 bases between. CDR3 bases: TGTGCCAGCAGCTTATTATTAGATACGCAGTATTTT. It codes for CASSLLLDTQYF.